This entry is about one TCR beta chain. The data were taken from a study of control samples from healthy donors and cancer patients. Clones were sequenced by immunoSEQ multiplex PCR, and TCRdb holds only the in-frame ones, with some missing. The sample includes around 75,000 clones, around 82% seen only once; the top ten take over 25%. J gave up 4 bases and V 1 base, and 12 bases lay outside the gene matches. CDR1 and CDR2 from the germline V gene are LGHNA and YSLEER. This CDR3 has 17 amino acids. J is TRBJ2-7 and V is TRBV4-3, with 8 bases matching TRBD2. Sequences were obtained from blood. This sequence originates from a man in his forties or fifties in good health. As DNA, the CDR3 is TGCGCCAGCAGCCAAGGGGTCACGGGAGGGCACTATTACGAGCAGTACTTC. This translates into CASSQGVTGGHYYEQYF.